The following is a T cell receptor (beta chain) sequence with its context. Its antigen remains unknown. The sample originates from a study of T cell responses to AZD1222 COVID-19 vaccine. Findings and limits, study-wide: CD4 TCRs associated with vaccination spanned spike, dominating at 160-218 and 743-854.

The CDR3 length is 15 residues. Looked up from germline, CDR1 is SNHLY and CDR2 is FYNNEI. With 2 bases clipped from V and 3 bases from J, the junction kept 5 bases outside the gene matches. This table comes from immunoSEQ multiplex PCR, and its TCRdb copy is limited to in-frame clones, with some not included. The data contain about 140,000 clones, approximately 85% of them seen just once; the ten biggest clones take up 5.4%. The chain combines TRBV2 with TRBJ1-1, with 8 bases aligning to TRBD1. The origin of this receptor is an adult who received the MenACWY meningococcal vaccine as a control. Source: peripheral blood, taken 28 days after the second dose of the MenACWY control vaccine. This CDR3 is CASSEQGASDTEAFF. DNA for the CDR3: TGTGCCAGCAGTGAACAGGGGGCATCCGACACTGAAGCTTTCTTT.